The next 22 T cell receptor beta chains were all read from a single sample in a study of T cell repertoires in cytomegalovirus infection. TCRdb re-called the reads with MiXCR, one entry per CDR3 protein. The data contain 650,000 to 900,000 distinct CDR3 sequences, approximately 32% of them singletons. These receptors' antigens are unknown. The sample consisted of cultured CD8+ T cells from PBMCs, taken from culture after CMV antigen stimulation. The receptors shown here come from a human donor in good health (CMV status not recorded). Some clones in this sample may be carry-over from other donors' samples.

The count of this clonotype is one. This chain connects TRBV7-6 to TRBJ2-1; the match to TRBD2 covers 14 bases. The CDR3 has 17 amino acids. CDR1 and CDR2 from the germline V gene are SGHVS and FNYEAQ. Trimming cost V 5 bases and J 8 bases; bases outside gene matches: 11. The CDR3 DNA follows: TGTGCCAGCAGCCCCCGGACTAGCGGGGGGACTCGGGATGAGCAGTTCTTC. Residues: CASSPRTSGGTRDEQFF.

The chain employs TRBV13 and TRBJ2-7, with D tentatively TRBD1 (6 bases). V was pared by 5 bases and J by 3 bases, with 14 bases between. CDR1 is PRHDT and CDR2 is FYEKMQ in the germline V gene (reference sequence). This CDR3 is built from 14 residues. The CDR3 region has the DNA TGTGCCAGCAGCCGAACAGAGACAGGCTACGAGCAGTACTTC. Translated, it gives CASSRTETGYEQYF.

The V gene is TRBV12-3 or TRBV12-4, the J gene TRBJ2-2; no clear D. The CDR3 covers 14 residues. Trimming left V 2 bases short and J 3 bases short, with 7 bases between. This CDR3 is CASSLRADTGELFF. CDR3 nucleotides: TGTGCCAGCAGTTTAAGGGCGGACACCGGGGAGCTGTTTTTT.

In its sample, this clonotype was seen a few times. V is TRBV12-3 or TRBV12-4 and J is TRBJ2-1; TRBD2 matches at 9 bases. Germline trimming cut 7 bases from V and 2 bases from J; bases unmatched to any gene: 3. This CDR3 region has 14 residues. The CDR3 DNA is TGTGCCAGCAAAGCGGGGGGTACCTACAATGAGCAGTTCTTC. This encodes CASKAGGTYNEQFF.

The chain has TRBV7-2 and TRBJ2-3; D may be TRBD1 or TRBD2 (5 bases each). Trimming cost V 1 base and J 11 bases, with 10 bases left between them. Germline CDR1 reads SGHTA; CDR2 reads FQGNSA. The length of the CDR3 is 12 residues. CDR3 nucleotide sequence: TGTGCCAGCAGCTTAGAAGGGGACCGGCAGTATTTT. As protein: CASSLEGDRQYF.

There are a few counts of this clonotype. The CDR3 DNA sequence: TGTGCCAGTAGTCCCATGGTCCAGGGGGTAAATGAGCAGTTCTTC. Its translation: CASSPMVQGVNEQFF. The rearrangement links TRBV19 to TRBJ2-1; 7 bases match TRBD1. With 5 bases clipped from V and 7 bases from J, the junction kept 11 bases outside the gene matches. Germline V gives CDR1 LNHDA, CDR2 SQIVND (reference sequence). The length of the CDR3 is 15 residues.

This clonotype was counted a single time. V and J are TRBV20-1 and TRBJ1-3; 7 bases agree with TRBD1. The CDR3 length is 17 residues. CDR1 and CDR2 (germline): DFQATT, SNEGSKA (reference sequence). Trimming cost V 1 base and J 2 bases; bases outside gene matches: 11. CDR3 bases: TGCAGTGCTAGAGCTTCACAGGGGACTTCTACTGGAAACACCATATATTTT. Protein: CSARASQGTSTGNTIYF.

In this sample, this clonotype turned up a few times. CDR3 DNA: TGCGCCAGCAGCTTGGCCTCGGAGACTGAAGCTTTCTTT. Translation gives CASSLASETEAFF. This chain links TRBV5-1 with TRBJ1-1; D is ambiguous. V lost 0 bases, J lost 5 bases, and 8 bases lay in between. This CDR3 has 13 residues. The germline V gene has CDR1 SGHRS and CDR2 YFSETQ.

The gene calls are TRBV20-1 and TRBJ1-4, with 9 bases fitting TRBD1. V shed 6 bases, J shed 10 bases, and the junction held 12 bases outside the gene matches. CDR1 DFQATT and CDR2 SNEGSKA come from the germline V gene (reference sequence). This CDR3 is built from 14 residues. The CDR3 DNA reads TGCAGTGCCAGCCGCCGGGACAGGGAGGGAAAACTGTTTTTT. It encodes CSASRRDREGKLFF.

The genes are TRBV29-1 and TRBJ1-2; D gene unclear. Trimming removed 7 bases at V and 2 bases at J, with 20 bases between. The germline CDR1 and CDR2 sequences are SQVTM and ANQGSEA. This CDR3 contains 15 residues. The DNA of the CDR3 is TGCAGCGCCACCGGCGGCCAGGAGATAAACTATGGCTACACCTTC. Translated, it gives CSATGGQEINYGYTF.

This chain uses TRBV19 with TRBJ2-7; 7 nucleotides align to TRBD1. J was trimmed by 6 bases and V by 3 bases; bases with no gene match: 11. From germline, CDR1 is LNHDA and CDR2 SQIVND (reference sequence). This CDR3 has 15 amino acids. CDR3 region: CASSIMNRGWGEQYV. Written as DNA, the CDR3 is TGTGCCAGTAGTATTATGAACAGGGGATGGGGCGAGCAGTACGTC.

The gene calls are TRBV19 and TRBJ1-1; 8 bases are a match to TRBD1. Germline trimming cut 6 bases from V and 4 bases from J; bases unmatched to any gene: 1. The germline V gene has CDR1 LNHDA and CDR2 SQIVND (reference sequence). There are 12 residues in the CDR3. CDR3 DNA: TGTGCCAGTAGGACAGGGGTCACTGAAGCTTTCTTT. This sequence encodes CASRTGVTEAFF. Looking up the rest from reference TRBV19 and TRBJ1-1 gives the full variable domain: DGGITQSPKYLFRKEGQNVTLSCEQNLNHDAMYWYRQDPGQGLRLIYYSQIVNDFQKGDIAEGYSVSREKKESFPLTVTSAQKNPTAFYLCASRTGVTEAFFGQGTRLTVV.

This clonotype was detected many times. The chain joins TRBV7-2 to TRBJ1-1; D uncertain. The CDR3 loop spans 14 amino acids. Trimming removed 3 bases from V and 3 bases from J, with 11 bases in between. Germline lookup yields CDR1 SGHTA and CDR2 FQGNSA. The CDR3: CASSFNAFYTEAFF. Here the CDR3 DNA reads TGTGCCAGCAGCTTTAACGCCTTCTACACTGAAGCTTTCTTT.

The rearrangement uses TRBV7-6 and TRBJ1-5; D might be TRBD1 (5 bases). The ends were cut back, 0 bases at V and 3 bases at J, with 12 bases in the middle. From germline, CDR1 is SGHVS and CDR2 FNYEAQ. The CDR3 extends over 16 amino acids. This CDR3 reads CASSLASLGDNQPQHF. The CDR3 DNA sequence: TGTGCCAGCAGCTTAGCGTCTTTGGGGGACAATCAGCCCCAGCATTTT. The whole variable domain, remainder taken from reference TRBV7-6 and TRBJ1-5, is GAGVSQSPRYKVTKRGQDVALRCDPISGHVSLYWYRQALGQGPEFLTYFNYEAQQDKSGLPNDRFSAERPEGSISTLTIQRTEQRDSAMYRCASSLASLGDNQPQHFGDGTRLSIL.

The gene calls are TRBV28 and TRBJ2-3; 10 positions agree with TRBD2. The CDR3 totals 17 residues. V shed 3 bases, J shed 5 bases, and the junction held 11 bases outside the gene matches. Germline V gene lookup returns CDR1 MDHEN and CDR2 SYDVKM. This CDR3 is CASSFPTSGEGRDTQYF. The DNA of the CDR3 is TGTGCCAGCAGTTTCCCTACTAGCGGGGAAGGGAGAGATACGCAGTATTTT.

This chain links TRBV4-1 with TRBJ2-1; no firm D call. V was trimmed by 6 bases and J by 8 bases, leaving 14 bases between them. There are 13 residues in the CDR3. The germline V gene has CDR1 MGHRA and CDR2 YSYEKL. CDR3 nucleotides: TGCGCCAGCAGGGATCAAGCCCTGGATGAGCAGTTCTTC. It codes for CASRDQALDEQFF.

This clonotype was recorded at least ten times. The rearrangement links TRBV6-1 to TRBJ1-5; TRBD1 might be the D (6 bases). The germline gives CDR1 MNHNS, CDR2 SASEGT. The CDR3 is 16 residues long. V lost 3 bases, J lost 6 bases, and 18 bases lay in between. The chain's CDR3 is CASSEGFGGGVQPQHF. CDR3 nucleotide sequence: TGTGCCAGCAGTGAGGGTTTCGGGGGGGGCGTTCAGCCCCAGCATTTT.

This clonotype was detected a few times. The chain combines TRBV2 with TRBJ2-3, with a weak D call TRBD2 (5 bases). Germline loops: CDR1 SNHLY, CDR2 FYNNEI. V lost 1 base and J lost 1, with 12 bases in between. The CDR3 has 16 amino acids. CDR3 nucleotide sequence: TGTGCCAGCAGTGAAGGTCGGCTAGCCCGCACAGATACGCAGTATTTT. It is translated as CASSEGRLARTDTQYF.

This chain links TRBV24-1 with TRBJ2-5; 8 bases match TRBD1. V shed 4 bases and J 4 bases; nucleotides not matched to a gene: 10. The CDR3 consists of 16 residues. The germline V gene encodes CDR1 KGHDR and CDR2 SFDVKD. This CDR3 reads CATSDRGQGRRETQYF. CDR3 coding DNA: TGTGCCACCAGTGACCGCGGACAGGGACGCCGAGAGACCCAGTACTTC.

On this clonotype itself: A junction end diverges from the germline sequence, so it may reflect a read error. V is TRBV29-1 and J is TRBJ1-1; D is undetermined. The CDR3 totals 14 residues. Germline lookup yields CDR1 SQVTM and CDR2 ANQGSEA. The CDR3 region has the DNA TGCAGCGCGGACCTCGCCAGGATGAACACTGAAGCTTCCTTT. Its protein product is CSADLARMNTEASF.

The chain links TRBV6-4 to TRBJ1-1; D remains unclear. There are 13 residues in the CDR3. The germline V gene encodes CDR1 MRHNA and CDR2 SNTAGT. The ends were cut back, 0 bases at V and 5 bases at J, with 7 bases in the middle. The CDR3 protein is CASSDSWSTEAFF. The CDR3 nucleotides read TGTGCCAGCAGTGACTCTTGGAGTACTGAAGCTTTCTTT.

The rearrangement links TRBV19 to TRBJ1-2, with D possibly matching TRBD1 (5 bases). The CDR3 totals 13 residues. Trimming removed 9 bases at V and 11 bases at J, with 22 bases between. Looked up from germline, CDR1 is LNHDA and CDR2 is SQIVND (reference sequence). The CDR3 bases are TGTGCCAGCGCGGTATTACGGGGGGAGACATACACCTTC. Protein: CASAVLRGETYTF.